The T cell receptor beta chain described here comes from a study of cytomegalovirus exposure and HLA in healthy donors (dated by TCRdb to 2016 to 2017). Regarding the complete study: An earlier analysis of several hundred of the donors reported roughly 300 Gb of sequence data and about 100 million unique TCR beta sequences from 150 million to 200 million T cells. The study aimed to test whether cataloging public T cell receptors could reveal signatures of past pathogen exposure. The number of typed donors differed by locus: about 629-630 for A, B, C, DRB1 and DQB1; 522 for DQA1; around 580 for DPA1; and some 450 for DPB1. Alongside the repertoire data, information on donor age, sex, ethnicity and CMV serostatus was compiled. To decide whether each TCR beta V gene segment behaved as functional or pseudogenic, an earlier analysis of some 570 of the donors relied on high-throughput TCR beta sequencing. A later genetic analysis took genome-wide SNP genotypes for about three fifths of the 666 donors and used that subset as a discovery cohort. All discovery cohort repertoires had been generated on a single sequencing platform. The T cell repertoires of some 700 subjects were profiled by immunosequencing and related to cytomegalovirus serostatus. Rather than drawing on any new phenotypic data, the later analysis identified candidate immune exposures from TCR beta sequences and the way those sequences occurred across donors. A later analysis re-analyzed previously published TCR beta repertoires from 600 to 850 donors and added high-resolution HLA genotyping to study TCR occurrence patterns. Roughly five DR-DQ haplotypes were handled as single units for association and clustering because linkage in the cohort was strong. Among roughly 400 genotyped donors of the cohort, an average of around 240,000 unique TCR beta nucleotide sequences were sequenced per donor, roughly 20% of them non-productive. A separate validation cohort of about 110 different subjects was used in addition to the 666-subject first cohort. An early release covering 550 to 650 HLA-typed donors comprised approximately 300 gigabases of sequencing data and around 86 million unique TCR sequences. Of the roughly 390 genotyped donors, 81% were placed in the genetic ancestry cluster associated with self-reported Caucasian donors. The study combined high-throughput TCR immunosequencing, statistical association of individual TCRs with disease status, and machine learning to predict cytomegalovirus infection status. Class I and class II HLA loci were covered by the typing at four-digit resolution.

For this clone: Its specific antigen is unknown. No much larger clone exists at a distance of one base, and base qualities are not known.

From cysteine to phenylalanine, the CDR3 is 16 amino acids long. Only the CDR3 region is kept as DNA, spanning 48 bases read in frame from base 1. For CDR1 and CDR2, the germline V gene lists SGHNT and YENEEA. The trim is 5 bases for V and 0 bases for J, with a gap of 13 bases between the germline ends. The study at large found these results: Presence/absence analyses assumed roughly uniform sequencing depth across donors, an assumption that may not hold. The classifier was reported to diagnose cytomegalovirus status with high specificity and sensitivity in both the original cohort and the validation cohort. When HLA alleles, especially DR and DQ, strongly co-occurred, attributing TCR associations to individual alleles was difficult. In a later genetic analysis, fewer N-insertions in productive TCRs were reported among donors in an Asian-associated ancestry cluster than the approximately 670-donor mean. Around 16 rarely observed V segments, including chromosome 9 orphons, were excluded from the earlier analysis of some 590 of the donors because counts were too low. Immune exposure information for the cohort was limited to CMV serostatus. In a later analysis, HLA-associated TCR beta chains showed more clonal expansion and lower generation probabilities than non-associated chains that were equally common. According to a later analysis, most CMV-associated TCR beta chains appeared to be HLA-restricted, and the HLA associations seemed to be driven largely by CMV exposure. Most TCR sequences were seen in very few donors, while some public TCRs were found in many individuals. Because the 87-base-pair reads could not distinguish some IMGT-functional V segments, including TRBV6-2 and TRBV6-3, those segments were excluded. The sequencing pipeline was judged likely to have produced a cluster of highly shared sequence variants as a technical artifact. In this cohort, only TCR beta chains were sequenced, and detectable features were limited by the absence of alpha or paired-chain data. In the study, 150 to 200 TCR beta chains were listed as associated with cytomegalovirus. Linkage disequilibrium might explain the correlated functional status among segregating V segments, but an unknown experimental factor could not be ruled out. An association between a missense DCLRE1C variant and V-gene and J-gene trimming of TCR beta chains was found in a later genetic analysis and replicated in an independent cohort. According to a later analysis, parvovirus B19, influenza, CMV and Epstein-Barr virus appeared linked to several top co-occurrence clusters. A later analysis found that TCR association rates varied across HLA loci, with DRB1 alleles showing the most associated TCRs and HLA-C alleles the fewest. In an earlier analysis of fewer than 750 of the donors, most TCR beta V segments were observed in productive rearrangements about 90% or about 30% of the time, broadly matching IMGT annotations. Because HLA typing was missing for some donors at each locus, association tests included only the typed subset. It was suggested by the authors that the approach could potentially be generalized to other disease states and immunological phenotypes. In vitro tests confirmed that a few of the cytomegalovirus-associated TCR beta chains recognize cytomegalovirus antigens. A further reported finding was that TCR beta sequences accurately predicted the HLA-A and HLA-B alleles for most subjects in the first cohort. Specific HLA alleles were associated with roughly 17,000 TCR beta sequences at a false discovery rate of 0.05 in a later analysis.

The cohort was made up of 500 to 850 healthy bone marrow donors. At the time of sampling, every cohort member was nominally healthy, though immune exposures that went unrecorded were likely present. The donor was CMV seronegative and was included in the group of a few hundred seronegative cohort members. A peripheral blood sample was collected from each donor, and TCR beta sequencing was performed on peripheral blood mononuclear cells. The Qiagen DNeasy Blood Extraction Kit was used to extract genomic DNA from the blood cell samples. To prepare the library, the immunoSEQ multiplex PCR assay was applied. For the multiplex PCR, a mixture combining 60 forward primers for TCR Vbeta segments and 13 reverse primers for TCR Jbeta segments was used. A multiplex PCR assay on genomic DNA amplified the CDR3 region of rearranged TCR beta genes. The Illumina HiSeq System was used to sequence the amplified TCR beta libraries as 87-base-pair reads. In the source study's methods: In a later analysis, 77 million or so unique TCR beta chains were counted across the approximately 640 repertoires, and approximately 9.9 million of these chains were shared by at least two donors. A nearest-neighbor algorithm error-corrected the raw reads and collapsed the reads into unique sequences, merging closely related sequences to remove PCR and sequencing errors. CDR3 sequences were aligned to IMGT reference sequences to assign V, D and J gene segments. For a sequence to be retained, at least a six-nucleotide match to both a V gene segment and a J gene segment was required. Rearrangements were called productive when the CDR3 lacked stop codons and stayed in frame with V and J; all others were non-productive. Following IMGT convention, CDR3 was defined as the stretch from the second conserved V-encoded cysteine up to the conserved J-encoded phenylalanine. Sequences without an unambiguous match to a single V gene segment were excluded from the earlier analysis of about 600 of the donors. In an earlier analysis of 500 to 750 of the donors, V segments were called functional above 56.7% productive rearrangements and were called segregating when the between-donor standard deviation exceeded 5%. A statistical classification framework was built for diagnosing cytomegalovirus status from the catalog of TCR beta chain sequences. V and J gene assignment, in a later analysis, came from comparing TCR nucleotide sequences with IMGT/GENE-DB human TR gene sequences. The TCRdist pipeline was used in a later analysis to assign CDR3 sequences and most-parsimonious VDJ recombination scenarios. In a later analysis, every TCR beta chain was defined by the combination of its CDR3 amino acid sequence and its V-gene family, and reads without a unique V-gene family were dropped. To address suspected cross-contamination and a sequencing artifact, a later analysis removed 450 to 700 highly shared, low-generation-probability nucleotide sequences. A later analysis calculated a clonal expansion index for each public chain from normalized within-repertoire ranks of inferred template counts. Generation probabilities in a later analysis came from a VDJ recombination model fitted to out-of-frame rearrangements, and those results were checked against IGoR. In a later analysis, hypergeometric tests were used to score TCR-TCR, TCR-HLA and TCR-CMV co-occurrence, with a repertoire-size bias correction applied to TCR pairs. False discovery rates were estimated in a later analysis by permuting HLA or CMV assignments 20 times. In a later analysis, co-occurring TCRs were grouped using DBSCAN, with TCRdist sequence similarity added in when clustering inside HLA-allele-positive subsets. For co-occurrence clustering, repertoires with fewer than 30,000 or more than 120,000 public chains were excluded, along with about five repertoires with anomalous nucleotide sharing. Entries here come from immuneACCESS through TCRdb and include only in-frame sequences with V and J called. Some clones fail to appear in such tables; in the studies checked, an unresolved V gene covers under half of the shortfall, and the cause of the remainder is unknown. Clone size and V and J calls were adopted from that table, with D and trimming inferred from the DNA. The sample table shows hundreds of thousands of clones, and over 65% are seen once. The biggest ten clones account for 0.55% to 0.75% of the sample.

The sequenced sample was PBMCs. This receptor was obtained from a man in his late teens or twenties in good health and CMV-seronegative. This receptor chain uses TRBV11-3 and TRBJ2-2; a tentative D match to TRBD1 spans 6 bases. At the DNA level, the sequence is TGTGCCAGCAGCCCAAGGGACACCCCGAACACCGGGGAGCTGTTTTTT. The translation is CASSPRDTPNTGELFF.